This is a list of T cell receptor beta chains from one sample in a study of read filtering for tumor transcriptome and immune sequencing. One entry per CDR3 protein results from TCRdb running MiXCR on the reads. This table has around 41,000 distinct CDR3 sequences, less than 15% appearing once. Sequenced input: a population of CD138-negative cells sorted from bone marrow. The receptors come from a donor aged 40 or over with multiple myeloma. The CDR3 runs from the conserved cysteine through the conserved F or W. The D gene is left open where the match is weak. Size values are once, few and many counts, or a class for expanded clones, and some rows have none.

clone_size	j_call	v_call	d_call	cdr3_aa	cdr3_nt
many	TRBJ2-5	TRBV12-3/TRBV12-4	.	CASGVGVRSGETQYF	TGTGCCAGCGGGGTAGGGGTTCGTTCCGGAGAGACCCAGTACTTC
.	TRBJ2-1	TRBV7-9	.	CASSQSGTYPPEQFF	TGTGCCAGCAGCCAGTCCGGGACCTATCCCCCGGAGCAGTTCTTC
many	TRBJ2-5	TRBV7-3	.	CASSKSGAQETQYF	TGTGCCAGCAGCAAAAGTGGGGCCCAAGAGACCCAGTACTTC
few	TRBJ2-5	TRBV5-1	TRBD1	CASGATGKPGQGVQETQYF	TGCGCCAGCGGCGCCACTGGGAAACCGGGACAGGGGGTCCAAGAGACCCAGTACTTC
many	TRBJ2-7	TRBV19	.	CASSINSAAAYEQYF	TGTGCCAGTAGTATAAATTCGGCGGCAGCCTACGAGCAGTACTTC
many	TRBJ2-1	TRBV5-1	.	CASSPGATYNEQFF	TGCGCCAGCAGCCCTGGGGCTACCTACAATGAGCAGTTCTTC
.	TRBJ2-6	TRBV5-5	TRBD2	CASSLLLAGGSGANVLTF	TGTGCCAGCAGCTTGTTACTAGCGGGGGGCTCTGGGGCCAACGTCCTGACTTTC
many	TRBJ1-1	TRBV5-1	.	CASSFDRMNTEAFF	TGCGCCAGCAGCTTCGACAGGATGAACACTGAAGCTTTCTTT
many	TRBJ2-7	TRBV6-6	.	CASSYLGSYEQYF	TGTGCCAGCAGTTACTTAGGGTCCTACGAGCAGTACTTC
many	TRBJ1-1	TRBV10-3	.	CAISESTGGTEAFF	TGTGCCATCAGTGAGTCCACGGGTGGCACTGAAGCTTTCTTT
few	TRBJ1-1	TRBV9	.	CASSVADLDVTEAFF	TGTGCCAGCAGCGTAGCGGACCTCGATGTCACTGAAGCTTTCTTT
.	TRBJ2-5	TRBV19	.	CASSNPMRGEETQYF	TGTGCCAGTAGTAATCCGATGCGGGGTGAAGAGACCCAGTACTTC
many	TRBJ1-1	TRBV7-2	.	CASSPRGPAEAFF	TGTGCCAGCAGCCCGCGGGGGCCAGCTGAAGCTTTCTTT
many	TRBJ2-1	TRBV7-2	TRBD1	CASSLRDRVGNEQFF	TGTGCCAGCAGCTTACGGGACAGGGTTGGGAATGAGCAGTTCTTC
many	TRBJ2-1	TRBV20-1	TRBD1	CSASPGTGFNEQFF	TGCAGTGCTAGTCCCGGGACAGGGTTCAATGAGCAGTTCTTC
few	TRBJ2-3	TRBV2	TRBD2	CASSIPSGGVTDTQYF	TGTGCCAGCAGCATTCCTAGCGGGGGGGTCACAGATACGCAGTATTTT
many	TRBJ1-5	TRBV5-1	TRBD1	CASSRGTGNQPQHF	TGCGCCAGCAGCCGTGGGACAGGCAATCAGCCCCAGCATTTT
many	TRBJ2-1	TRBV20-1	.	CSARDRGRTYNEQLF	TGCAGTGCTAGAGATCGGGGCAGGACCTACAATGAGCAGCTCTTC
many	TRBJ2-5	TRBV7-2	TRBD2	CASSSLAGGYETQYF	TGTGCCAGCAGCTCACTAGCGGGGGGTTATGAGACCCAGTACTTC
many	TRBJ1-1	TRBV18	.	CASSPRALLNTEAFF	TGTGCCAGCTCACCACGAGCCCTCTTGAACACTGAAGCTTTCTTT
many	TRBJ2-3	TRBV29-1	.	CSVEGQQGDTQYF	TGCAGCGTTGAAGGACAGCAGGGGGATACGCAGTATTTT
.	TRBJ2-1	TRBV10-3	TRBD2	CASSYSVTSGYNEQFF	TGTGCCAGCAGTTACTCGGTGACTAGCGGTTACAATGAGCAGTTCTTC
.	TRBJ2-1	TRBV7-9	TRBD1	CASSLGDREQFF	TGTGCCAGCAGCTTAGGGGACAGGGAGCAGTTCTTC
.	TRBJ1-1	TRBV18	.	CASSSSLSTEAFF	TGTGCCAGCTCATCATCGCTGAGCACTGAAGCTTTCTTT
many	TRBJ1-1	TRBV5-4	.	CASSSTVNTEAFF	TGTGCCAGCAGCTCAACAGTGAACACTGAAGCTTTCTTT
few	TRBJ1-1	TRBV6-1	.	CASTYVLTEAFF	TGTGCCAGCACCTACGTCTTGACTGAAGCTTTCTTT
few	TRBJ2-3	TRBV28	.	CASRGASTDTQYF	TGTGCCAGCAGGGGGGCTAGCACAGATACGCAGTATTTT
many	TRBJ2-7	TRBV7-8	.	CASSNTYEQYF	TGTGCCAGCAGCAATACGTACGAGCAGTACTTC
many	TRBJ1-1	TRBV7-2	.	CASSLLGRDTEAFF	TGTGCCAGCAGCTTATTAGGGAGGGACACTGAAGCTTTCTTT
many	TRBJ2-1	TRBV19	TRBD1	CASKVDRGPYEQFF	TGTGCCAGTAAAGTGGACAGGGGGCCGTATGAGCAGTTCTTC
.	TRBJ2-1	TRBV20-1	.	CSAPRARRRNEQFF	TGCAGTGCTCCCAGGGCCCGCCGGAGAAATGAGCAGTTCTTC
few	TRBJ1-1	TRBV6-2/TRBV6-3	.	CASSYPQGSNTEAFF	TGTGCCAGCAGTTACCCCCAGGGGTCGAACACTGAAGCTTTCTTT
many	TRBJ2-1	TRBV7-2	.	CASSPPGVSYNEQFF	TGTGCCAGCAGCCCGCCGGGGGTCTCCTACAATGAGCAGTTCTTC
few	TRBJ2-1	TRBV10-3	TRBD2	CAISEKRGGGNEQFF	TGTGCCATCAGTGAGAAGCGGGGGGGCGGAAATGAGCAGTTCTTC
.	TRBJ1-1	TRBV18	TRBD1	CASSPLVGQGAGEAFF	TGTGCCAGCTCACCGCTCGTGGGGCAGGGGGCTGGTGAAGCTTTCTTT
few	TRBJ1-2	TRBV23-1	.	CASRTVPTNYGYTF	TGCGCCAGCAGAACGGTCCCCACTAACTATGGCTACACCTTC
many	TRBJ2-7	TRBV29-1	TRBD2	CSVEEGGVYEQYF	TGCAGCGTCGAAGAGGGAGGGGTCTACGAGCAGTACTTC
many	TRBJ1-1	TRBV5-1	TRBD1	CASSATGGFTEAFF	TGCGCCAGCAGCGCGACAGGGGGTTTCACTGAAGCTTTCTTT
few	TRBJ1-5	TRBV20-1	.	CSADDSPNQPQHF	TGCAGTGCTGACGACAGCCCCAATCAGCCCCAGCATTTT
many	TRBJ2-2	TRBV28	.	CASSRTGTTGELFF	TGTGCCAGCAGTAGAACAGGGACCACCGGGGAGCTGTTTTTT
many	TRBJ2-5	TRBV18	.	CASSPLDQETQYF	TGTGCCAGCTCACCACTGGACCAAGAGACCCAGTACTTC
many	TRBJ1-1	TRBV12-3/TRBV12-4	.	CASSLAAMRTEAFF	TGTGCCAGCAGTTTAGCGGCCATGAGGACTGAAGCTTTCTTT